This passage covers 6 T cell receptor beta chains from one sample sequenced in a study of blood T cell repertoires in COVID-19. Here immunoSEQ multiplex PCR was the method, and the copy in TCRdb shows in-frame clones only, minus some. The table has some 150,000 clones, under 90% seen once. Sequencing was carried out using peripheral blood. The receptors were sampled from a man aged 60 to 69 with acute or convalescent COVID-19.

The DNA of the CDR3 is TGTGCCAGCACACGACAAGCAGCAGATACGCAGTATTTT. Residues: CASTRQAADTQYF. The chain combines TRBV11-2 with TRBJ2-3; no clear D gene. Trimming took 7 bases from V and 4 from J, leaving 12 bases between them. In germline, CDR1 is SGHAT, CDR2 FQNNGV. The CDR3 runs to 13 residues.

This chain links TRBV29-1 with TRBJ2-5, with 8 bases that match TRBD1. The CDR3 contains 13 residues. Germline V gene sequence: CDR1 SQVTM, CDR2 ANQGSEA. CDR3 sequence reads: CSYRGSGGETQYF. In nucleotides, the CDR3 is TGCAGTTACAGGGGGAGCGGTGGAGAGACCCAGTACTTC.

This chain links TRBV9 with TRBJ2-2; 12 positions agree with TRBD2. Germline CDR1 reads SGDLS; CDR2 reads YYNGEE. V was pared by 1 base and J by 5 bases, with 0 bases of the junction left unmatched. The CDR3 totals 15 residues. In DNA form, the CDR3 reads TGTGCCAGCAGCGTACTAGCGGGAGGGACCGGGGAGCTGTTTTTT. Protein product: CASSVLAGGTGELFF.

The chain has TRBV5-6 and TRBJ2-3, with 12 bases matching TRBD2. Germline CDR1 SGHDT, CDR2 YYEEEE. The CDR3 consists of 16 residues. J was trimmed by 1 base and V by 4 bases; bases with no gene match: 4. CDR3 bases: TGTGCCAGCAGCATCACTAGCGGGGGGCGCACAGATACGCAGTATTTT. It yields the protein CASSITSGGRTDTQYF. Full variable domain (remainder filled in from reference TRBV5-6 and TRBJ2-3): DAGVTQSPTHLIKTRGQQVTLRCSPKSGHDTVSWYQQALGQGPQFIFQYYEEEERQRGNFPDRFSGHQFPNYSSELNVNALLLGDSALYLCASSITSGGRTDTQYFGPGTRLTVL.

This chain joins TRBV18 and TRBJ2-1; no clear D. CDR1 KGHSH and CDR2 LQKENI come from the germline V gene. The CDR3 loop spans 16 amino acids. V lost 3 bases to trimming and J lost 0 bases, with 12 bases between them. The chain's CDR3 is CASSPPGSRSYNEQFF. The CDR3 coding sequence is TGTGCCAGCTCACCGCCCGGGTCACGCTCCTACAATGAGCAGTTCTTC.

The chain has TRBV18 and TRBJ1-6; D gene ambiguous. This CDR3 comprises 15 residues. Trimming left V 2 bases short and J 9 bases short, with 14 bases between. CDR1 KGHSH and CDR2 LQKENI come from the germline V gene. CDR3 loop: CASSPFGGVGSPLHF. The CDR3, as DNA: TGTGCCAGCTCACCATTCGGCGGGGTTGGTTCACCCCTCCACTTT.